The entry below describes one T cell receptor (beta chain). This sample is part of a study of blood T cells in healthy people across ages. A second 7 to 11 cycle PCR used barcoded and J-beta primers. TCRdb ran MiXCR on the 5' RACE reads and lists one entry per CDR3 protein. The data hold roughly 930,000 distinct CDR3 sequences, with around 49% observed a single time. Per individual sample, total RNA of at least 5 micrograms was extracted. Sequenced input: blood. The sequence was collected from a man aged 25-45 years in good health.

In DNA, the CDR3 is TGTGCCAGCAGCCAAGATAGCGATGCAGATACGCAGTATTTT. Translated: CASSQDSDADTQYF. This chain connects TRBV14 to TRBJ2-3, with D tentatively TRBD2 (5 bases). CDR3 length equals 14 residues. Germline V gives CDR1 SGHDN, CDR2 FVKESK. V was shortened by 0 bases and J by 4 bases, with 8 bases between the two germline ends.